What follows describes a single TCR beta chain. As yet, its antigen is unknown. Primed by a sample-barcoded 5' primer and a J-beta primer mix, a second PCR proceeded for roughly 7 to 11 cycles. A template-switch adaptor that had 12 random nucleotides put a tag on each cDNA molecule. TCRdb re-analysed the 5' RACE reads in MiXCR, keeping a single row per CDR3 protein. The repertoire holds 870,000 or so distinct CDR3 sequences, with about 28% as singletons. Germline V gives CDR1 SGHRS, CDR2 YFSETQ. CDR3 size: 15 residues. This specimen belongs to a study of blood T cells in healthy people across ages. General study results and limits: More naive CD4+ cells and higher diversity were found in long-lived than in aged donors. Estimates of diversity drawn from one million T cells were considered underestimates. Naive T cell percentage by flow cytometry tracked strongly with beta diversity.

Sequencing used blood. This rearrangement joins TRBV5-1 to TRBJ2-5, with TRBD2 matching 12 bases. The J call may be mistaken, given a closer DNA end match to TRBJ2-7. The sequence came from a woman aged 80 or older in good health. The CDR3 is CASSWETSGSYEQYF. The CDR3, as DNA: TGCGCCAGCAGTTGGGAGACTAGCGGGAGTTACGAGCAGTACTTC.